These 16 T cell receptor beta chains came from one sample sequenced in a study of regulatory T cells in long-lasting Graves disease. iRepertoire HTBI primers and Arm-PCR of CDR3 regions built TCR beta libraries. TCRdb passed the multiplex PCR reads through MiXCR, listing each CDR3 protein once. This sample yields under 500,000 distinct CDR3 sequences, of which roughly 15% are seen a single time; roughly a tenth belongs to the top ten. The sample's time point: newly diagnosed GD, antithyroid drugs for less than 3 months. The TCR library was prepared using RNA isolated from PBMCs. The sample also formed part of further work on T cells in Graves' hyperthyroidism and ophthalmopathy.

Sequencing was performed on peripheral blood mononuclear cells (PBMCs), taken at new diagnosis, from a patient treated with antithyroid drugs. These receptors all come from a woman aged 25 to 39 with Graves disease.

This clonotype was detected many times. The rearrangement links TRBV30 to TRBJ2-7, with TRBD1 matching 7 bases. Trimming removed 2 bases from V and 6 bases from J; junction bases left unmatched: 13. Germline V gene sequence: CDR1 GTSNPN, CDR2 SVGIG (reference sequence). The CDR3 contains 15 residues. The CDR3 DNA sequence: TGTGCCTGGAGTCCATCAATCCACAGGGGACGCGAGCAGTACTTC. It is translated as CAWSPSIHRGREQYF.

The V call is TRBV29-1, the J call TRBJ1-3; D is undetermined. Looked up from germline, CDR1 is SQVTM and CDR2 is ANQGSEA. V dropped 2 bases and J dropped 2 bases, with 7 bases sitting between them. The CDR3 length is 13 residues. CDR3: CSVERKTGNTIYF. In DNA, the CDR3 is TGCAGCGTTGAACGGAAGACTGGAAACACCATATATTTT.

The J gene is TRBJ2-6, the V gene TRBV28; D possibly corresponds to TRBD1 (6 bases). This CDR3 has 16 residues. CDR1 is MDHEN and CDR2 is SYDVKM in the germline V gene. V lost 5 bases and J 0 bases, leaving 11 bases between the germline ends. In DNA form, the CDR3 reads TGTGCCAGCAGTGGCAACAGGGCCTCTGGGGCCAACGTCCTGACTTTC. Protein sequence: CASSGNRASGANVLTF.

This clonotype was seen many times. The chain links TRBV6-1 to TRBJ2-1; D gene uncertain. CDR3 length equals 13 residues. V lost 8 bases and J 1 base, leaving 9 bases between the germline ends. From germline, CDR1 is MNHNS and CDR2 SASEGT. CDR3 sequence: CASVPRSYNEQFF. The DNA for the CDR3 is TGTGCCAGCGTCCCCCGGTCCTACAATGAGCAGTTCTTC.

This chain joins TRBV30 and TRBJ2-1, with a possible D match to TRBD2 (5 bases). Trimming took 2 bases from V and 0 from J, leaving 14 bases between them. Germline V CDR1 and CDR2: GTSNPN, SVGIG (reference sequence). The CDR3 is 16 residues long. This CDR3 reads CAWSKGDGSSYNEQFF. The CDR3 DNA is TGTGCCTGGAGTAAGGGAGACGGAAGCTCCTACAATGAGCAGTTCTTC.

The chain employs TRBV20-1 and TRBJ1-5, with 8 nucleotides matching TRBD1. The CDR3 loop spans 15 amino acids. Germline V gives CDR1 DFQATT, CDR2 SNEGSKA (reference sequence). After removal of 6 bases from V and 2 bases from J, the junction contained 9 bases not matched to a gene. DNA of the CDR3: TGCAGTGCCTCAAACGGACAGGGACGCAATCAGCCCCAGCATTTT. This gives the protein CSASNGQGRNQPQHF.

This clonotype has a count of ten or more. The CDR3 is CASSLVRPVLASGHYEQYF. CDR3 in DNA: TGTGCCAGCAGCTTAGTCCGCCCGGTCTTGGCTAGCGGGCACTACGAGCAGTACTTC. The V gene is TRBV7-2, the J gene TRBJ2-7; 8 bases align to TRBD2. CDR1 SGHTA and CDR2 FQGNSA come from the germline V gene. The CDR3 totals 19 residues. After removal of 1 base from V and 3 bases from J, the junction contained 17 bases not matched to a gene.

CDR3 coding DNA: TGCGCCAGCAGCTTGGCCTCGGGACTGCCGGGACTAGCGGGCCGAAAAGAGACCCAGTACTTC. It specifies CASSLASGLPGLAGRKETQYF. This chain links TRBV5-1 with TRBJ2-5; 12 bases are a match to TRBD2. There are 21 residues in the CDR3. V shed 0 bases, J shed 3 bases, and the junction held 18 bases outside the gene matches. Germline V gene data show CDR1 as SGHRS and CDR2 as YFSETQ. Full variable domain (missing parts from reference TRBV5-1 and TRBJ2-5): KAGVTQTPRYLIKTRGQQVTLSCSPISGHRSVSWYQQTPGQGLQFLFEYFSETQRNKGNFPGRFSGRQFSNSRSEMNVSTLELGDSALYLCASSLASGLPGLAGRKETQYFGPGTRLLVL.

This clonotype was observed a handful of times. V and J are TRBV30 and TRBJ1-2; 8 bases line up with TRBD1. This CDR3 is 13 amino acids long. V was clipped by 2 bases and J by 8 bases; unmatched bases: 7. Germline loops: CDR1 GTSNPN, CDR2 SVGIG (reference sequence). The DNA of the CDR3 is TGTGCCTGGAGTCCTCAGGGGGCTGAAGGCTACACCTTC. It encodes CAWSPQGAEGYTF.

This clonotype was observed at least ten times. The rearrangement uses TRBV7-9 and TRBJ2-7, with 8 bases fitting TRBD2. The ends lost 2 bases at V and 2 bases at J; junction bases unmatched: 8. The CDR3 is made up of 16 amino acids. The germline CDR1 and CDR2 sequences are SEHNR and FQNEAQ (reference sequence). The CDR3 loop is CASSLMAAGGTYEQYF. The CDR3 nucleotides are TGTGCCAGCAGCTTAATGGCGGCGGGAGGCACCTACGAGCAGTACTTC.

The chain combines TRBV4-1 with TRBJ2-4, with 8 nucleotides matching TRBD2. The CDR3 spans 17 residues. Germline CDR1 is MGHRA and CDR2 is YSYEKL. V gave up 5 bases and J gave up 1 base; unmatched junction bases: 10. The CDR3 DNA follows: TGCGCCAGCAGCACTCTGGCGGGAGGCGGGGCCAAAAACATTCAGTACTTC. This encodes CASSTLAGGGAKNIQYF.

The sample holds many counts of this clonotype. This sequence joins TRBV14 and TRBJ1-1; D perhaps matches TRBD1 (5 bases). V lost 4 bases and J 4 bases, leaving 10 bases between the germline ends. CDR1 is SGHDN and CDR2 is FVKESK in the germline V gene. The CDR3 runs to 13 residues. CDR3 protein: CASSRLGVTEAFF. The CDR3 nucleotides are TGTGCCAGCAGCCGGCTAGGGGTCACTGAAGCTTTCTTT.

This clonotype was seen ten or more times. The chain combines TRBV13 with TRBJ1-1; unclear D gene. V was shortened by 5 bases and J by 7 bases, with 17 bases between the two germline ends. The CDR3 is 14 amino acids. CDR1 and CDR2 from the germline V gene are PRHDT and FYEKMQ (reference sequence). The CDR3 spells CASSPGEPIVEAFF. CDR3 nucleotide sequence: TGTGCCAGCAGCCCCGGGGAGCCCATCGTTGAAGCTTTCTTT.

Turning to this clonotype: A single base separates this from a much larger clone, so it may be a read error. The chain combines TRBV18 with TRBJ2-3; weak D call: TRBD1 (5 bases). The CDR3 is 16 residues long. V was clipped by 3 bases and J by 0 bases, with 13 bases between them. Per the germline V gene, CDR1 is KGHSH and CDR2 is LQKENI. The CDR3 sequence: CASSPTVYTSTDTQYF. The CDR3 bases are TGTGCCAGCTCACCGACAGTCTACACTAGCACAGATACGCAGTATTTT.

This clonotype was seen more than once but under ten times. The V gene is TRBV29-1, the J gene TRBJ1-3; TRBD1 agrees at 7 bases. The V and J ends lost 4 bases and 0 bases, in that order; junction bases with no gene match: 9. This CDR3 has 16 residues. Germline assignment: CDR1 SQVTM and CDR2 ANQGSEA. The CDR3 sequence is CSVALGQKHSGNTIYF. The CDR3 DNA is TGCAGCGTTGCACTGGGACAGAAGCACTCTGGAAACACCATATATTTT.

About this clonotype: A much more abundant neighbour one base away suggests this may be a read error. V gene TRBV2 combines with J gene TRBJ2-1, with D perhaps matching TRBD1 or TRBD2 (5 bases each). The germline V gene has CDR1 SNHLY and CDR2 FYNNEI. The CDR3 is made up of 13 amino acids. V was clipped by 2 bases and J by 10 bases, with 12 bases between them. CDR3 residues: CASSESPRDEQFF. The CDR3 nucleotides are TGTGCCAGCAGTGAATCCCCCAGGGACGAGCAGTTCTTC.